This T cell receptor (beta chain) came from a study of OX40 agonist ivuxolimab in advanced cancers. In the study overall: Patients treated during dose escalation were battling hepatocellular carcinoma, melanoma, renal cell or head and neck cancer. Enrollees could have had prior anti-PD-1, anti-PD-L1 or anti-CTLA-4 therapy, which roughly 40% had received. Study results and caveats: Expanded clones were, on average, more numerous among CD8+ T cells than CD4+.

V was cut by 5 bases and J by 11 bases, with 18 bases left in between. Germline CDR1 and CDR2: MDHEN and SYDVKM. The length of the CDR3 is 13 residues. Repertoires were generated with immunoSEQ multiplex PCR, while TCRdb's copy carries only in-frame clones and drops some. The sample includes 70,000 to 95,000 clones, about 85% of them seen just once. On this clone: Its antigen is unidentified.

On cycle 4 day 1 and cycle 7 day 1, as well as at baseline, blood was sampled. Sequenced here: CD4+ or CD8+ T cells sorted from blood, sampled in a trial of the OX40 agonist ivuxolimab. V is TRBV28 and J is TRBJ1-1, with D possibly being TRBD1 (5 bases). This TCR was recovered from an adult with an advanced solid tumor such as melanoma, head and neck, liver or kidney cancer. CDR3 bases: TGTGCCAGCAGTGGGGACGCCCCGTTAAGGGCTTTCTTT. As protein: CASSGDAPLRAFF. Full variable domain (rest looked up from reference TRBV28 and TRBJ1-1): DVKVTQSSRYLVKRTGEKVFLECVQDMDHENMFWYRQDPGLGLRLIYFSYDVKMKEKGDIPEGYSVSREKKERFSLILESASTNQTSMYLCASSGDAPLRAFFGQGTRLTVV.